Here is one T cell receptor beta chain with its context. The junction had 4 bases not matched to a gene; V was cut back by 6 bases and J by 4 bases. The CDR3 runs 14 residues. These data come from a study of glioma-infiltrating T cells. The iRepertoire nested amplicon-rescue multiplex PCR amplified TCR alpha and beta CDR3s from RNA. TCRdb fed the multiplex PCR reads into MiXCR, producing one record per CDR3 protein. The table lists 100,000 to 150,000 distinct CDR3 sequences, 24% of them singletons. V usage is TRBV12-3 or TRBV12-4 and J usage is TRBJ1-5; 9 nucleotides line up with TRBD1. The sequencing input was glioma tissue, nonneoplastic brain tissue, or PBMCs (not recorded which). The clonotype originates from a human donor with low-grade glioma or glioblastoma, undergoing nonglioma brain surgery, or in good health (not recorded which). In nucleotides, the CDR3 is TGTGCCAGCAGAACCGGGACAGGGAATCAGCCCCAGCATTTT. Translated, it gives CASRTGTGNQPQHF.